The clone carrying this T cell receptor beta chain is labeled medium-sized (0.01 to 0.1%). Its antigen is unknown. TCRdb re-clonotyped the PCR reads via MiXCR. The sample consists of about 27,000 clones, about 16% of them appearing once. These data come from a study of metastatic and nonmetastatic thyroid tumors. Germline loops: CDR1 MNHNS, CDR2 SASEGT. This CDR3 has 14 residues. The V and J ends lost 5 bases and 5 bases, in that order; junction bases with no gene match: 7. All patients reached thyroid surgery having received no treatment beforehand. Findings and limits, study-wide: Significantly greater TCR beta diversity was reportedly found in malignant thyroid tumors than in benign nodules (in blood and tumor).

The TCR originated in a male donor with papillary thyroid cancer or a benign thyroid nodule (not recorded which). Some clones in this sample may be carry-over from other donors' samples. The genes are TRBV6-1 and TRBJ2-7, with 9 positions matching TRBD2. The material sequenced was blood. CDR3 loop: CASSRKREAHEQYF. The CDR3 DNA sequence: TGTGCCAGCAGTCGTAAGCGGGAGGCCCACGAGCAGTACTTC.